Listed below are T cell receptor beta chains from one sample, sequenced in a study of cytomegalovirus exposure and HLA in healthy donors. Only in-frame clones appear in the TCRdb table, and some are missing; sequencing was by immunoSEQ multiplex PCR. The sample has hundreds of thousands of clones, roughly 85% seen once. Source material: PBMCs. The receptors come from a woman aged 18-29 years in good health and CMV-seronegative. The CDR3 runs from the conserved cysteine through the conserved F or W.

>TRBV2|TRBJ2-1
CASSASGSSYNEQFF
>TRBV5-1|TRBJ2-3
CASSSLQGRDTQYF
>TRBV20-1|TRBJ1-1
CSAEYFNEAFF
>TRBV11-2|TRBJ2-2
CASNPSAVRELFF
>TRBV10-1|TRBJ2-7
CASSDSGLASYEQYF
>TRBV2|TRBJ1-5
CASGGNRIFNQPQHF
>TRBV9|TRBJ2-5
CASSEGTGGFETQYF
>TRBV28|TRBJ1-5
CASTHSRGAVDQPQHF
>TRBV6-1|TRBJ1-4
CASSEGTLPRGTNEKLFF
>TRBV27|TRBJ2-5
CASSLNGLAGGLETQYF
>TRBV28|TRBJ1-2
CASSIFSGSLGYTF
>TRBV2|TRBJ2-2
CAGGGRGGKVNTGELFF
>TRBV27|TRBJ2-1
CASSSYSGASSYNEQFF
>TRBV5-5|TRBJ2-1
CASSTNPWNEQFF
>TRBV28|TRBJ1-2
CASSTVGQGVGGYTF
>TRBV19|TRBJ2-5
CASSIAYLETQYF
>TRBV7-9|TRBJ2-5
CASSIGGTGETQYF
>TRBV19|TRBJ2-2
CASSRQGRDGELFF
>TRBV6-5|TRBJ2-7
CASSYFTGNRPYEQYF
>TRBV6-5|TRBJ2-1
CASSRVEFGEQFF
>TRBV4-1|TRBJ2-2
CASRGGPTGELFF
>TRBV28|TRBJ1-1
CASSWAGLRNTEAFF
>TRBV9|TRBJ1-1
CASRETGGTEAFF
>TRBV2|TRBJ2-3
CASSESRWSPTDTQYF